The 27 T cell receptor beta chains below were found in one sample sequenced in a study of T cell responses to AZD1222 COVID-19 vaccine. Method: immunoSEQ multiplex PCR; TCRdb's copy keeps in-frame clones and lacks some. The sample includes roughly 150,000 clones, roughly 92% of them seen just once. The material was peripheral blood, obtained on day 0 of AZD1222 vaccination. These receptors originate from an adult in good health.

The chain combines TRBV7-2 with TRBJ1-1; a possible D gene is TRBD1 (6 bases). The CDR3 sequence is 15 residues long. V shed 5 bases and J shed 7 bases, with 20 bases lying between them. Germline CDR1 is SGHTA and CDR2 is FQGNSA. The CDR3 DNA reads as TGTGCCAGCAGCCGTCCCGGGACACTGACGAGTGAAGCTTTCTTT. Its translation: CASSRPGTLTSEAFF.

The chain recombines TRBV7-8 with TRBJ1-5, with D uncertain. Germline-derived CDR1 and CDR2 are SGHVS and FQNEAQ. This CDR3 contains 15 residues. The ends were cut back, 1 base at V and 0 bases at J, with 7 bases in the middle. CDR3 DNA: TGTGCCAGCAGCTTAGGACGGATTAGCAATCAGCCCCAGCATTTT. Amino acids: CASSLGRISNQPQHF.

The chain links TRBV7-9 to TRBJ2-1; weak D call: TRBD1 (5 bases). From germline, CDR1 is SEHNR and CDR2 FQNEAQ (reference sequence). The CDR3 spans 12 residues. V was trimmed by 5 bases and J by 8 bases, leaving 10 bases between them. CDR3 loop: CASSAGHDEQFF. In DNA, the CDR3 is TGTGCCAGCAGCGCTGGACACGATGAGCAGTTCTTC.

The chain recombines TRBV18 with TRBJ1-6; 9 bases agree with TRBD1. V lost 3 bases to trimming and J lost 7 bases; unmatched junction nucleotides: 1. Germline V gene sequence: CDR1 KGHSH, CDR2 LQKENI. The CDR3 covers 14 residues. The chain's CDR3 is CASSPTGGNSPLHF. In DNA, the CDR3 is TGTGCCAGCTCACCTACAGGGGGCAATTCACCCCTCCACTTT.

The chain employs TRBV14 and TRBJ1-1; TRBD1 might be the D (5 bases). The germline V gene has CDR1 SGHDN and CDR2 FVKESK. V lost 0 bases to trimming and J lost 1 base, with 24 bases between them. The CDR3 loop spans 20 amino acids. CDR3 in amino acids: CASSQDGFWAGRRRNTEAFF. The CDR3 nucleotides are TGTGCCAGCAGCCAAGATGGGTTTTGGGCAGGGAGAAGGAGGAACACTGAAGCTTTCTTT. The full variable domain, its missing parts supplied by reference TRBV14 and TRBJ1-1, is EAGVTQFPSHSVIEKGQTVTLRCDPISGHDNLYWYRRVMGKEIKFLLHFVKESKQDESGMPNNRFLAERTGGTYSTLKVQPAELEDSGVYFCASSQDGFWAGRRRNTEAFFGQGTRLTVV.

This clone occurred once. The V gene is TRBV2, the J gene TRBJ1-6, with 9 bases lining up with TRBD1. Germline V gene data show CDR1 as SNHLY and CDR2 as FYNNEI. Trimming removed 5 bases from V and 6 bases from J; junction bases left unmatched: 8. This CDR3 spans 16 amino acids. CDR3 region: CASSRATGGGNSPLHF. Written as DNA, the CDR3 is TGTGCCAGCAGTCGGGCCACAGGGGGCGGTAATTCACCCCTCCACTTT.

V gene TRBV10-3 combines with J gene TRBJ2-2; D may be TRBD1 (5 bases). CDR1 and CDR2 from the germline V gene are ENHRY and SYGVKD. The V gene lost 8 bases and the J gene lost 5 bases, with 6 bases spanning the gap. The CDR3 has 11 amino acids. Here the CDR3 DNA reads TGTGCCATCGGGGCGACCGGGGAGCTGTTTTTT. Protein: CAIGATGELFF.

The rearrangement joins TRBV5-8 to TRBJ1-5; D gene ambiguous. Trimming removed 3 bases at V and 3 bases at J, with 10 bases between. Germline loops: CDR1 SGHTS, CDR2 YDEGEE. The CDR3 is 14 residues long. CDR3 DNA sequence: TGTGCCAGCAGCTCCGGGATTTACAATCAGCCCCAGCATTTT. It yields the protein CASSSGIYNQPQHF.

The V and J genes are TRBV12-5 and TRBJ1-1, with no clear D. Trimming took 0 bases from V and 2 from J, leaving 7 bases between them. The CDR3 contains 14 residues. Per germline, CDR1 LGHNT and CDR2 FRNRAP. The CDR3 loop reads CASGLVPQNTEAFF. Written as DNA, the CDR3 is TGTGCTAGTGGTTTGGTACCCCAAAACACTGAAGCTTTCTTT.

The chain joins TRBV19 to TRBJ2-5, with D possibly TRBD1 on 6 matching bases. Germline V CDR1 and CDR2: LNHDA, SQIVND (reference sequence). V was pared by 6 bases and J by 1 base, with 18 bases between. CDR3 length: 16 residues. The CDR3, as DNA: TGTGCCAGTAGCCTATCCCTACAGGGCCTCCAAGAGACCCAGTACTTC. Translating it yields CASSLSLQGLQETQYF.

This chain links TRBV19 with TRBJ1-2; D remains ambiguous. The CDR3 is 12 amino acids. Germline values: CDR1 LNHDA, CDR2 SQIVND (reference sequence). The V end lost 6 bases, the J end lost 4 bases, and 9 bases lay between the germline ends. The CDR3 sequence: CASSLTSYGYTF. The CDR3 bases are TGTGCCAGTAGCCTAACATCCTATGGCTACACCTTC.

The chain uses TRBV7-2 and TRBJ2-1; 7 nucleotides line up with TRBD1. V gave up 6 bases and J gave up 6 bases; unmatched junction bases: 8. Germline V CDR1 and CDR2: SGHTA, FQGNSA. The CDR3 is made up of 14 amino acids. CDR3 coding DNA: TGTGCCAGCAGTTCGGGACAGCTCTCCAATGAGCAGTTCTTC. Protein sequence: CASSSGQLSNEQFF.

This chain uses TRBV2 with TRBJ1-5; 8 bases line up with TRBD1. The CDR3 has 15 amino acids. V was pared by 5 bases and J by 6 bases, with 9 bases of the junction left unmatched. CDR1 SNHLY and CDR2 FYNNEI come from the germline V gene. The CDR3 nucleotides read TGTGCCAGCAGTTATGGACAGGGCGGCGGTCAGCCCCAGCATTTT. The encoded protein is CASSYGQGGGQPQHF.

V gene TRBV9 combines with J gene TRBJ2-5; 12 bases line up with TRBD2. J lost 4 bases, V lost 3 bases, and 4 bases had no gene match. The CDR3 has 15 residues. Per the germline V gene, CDR1 is SGDLS and CDR2 is YYNGEE. DNA for the CDR3: TGTGCCAGCAGCGCCGGACTAGCGGGGCGAGAGACCCAGTACTTC. It yields the protein CASSAGLAGRETQYF.

V is TRBV3-1 (or the pseudogene TRBV3-2) and J is TRBJ1-2; perhaps TRBD1 as D (5 bases). The CDR3 loop spans 14 amino acids. The germline V gene encodes CDR1 LGHDT and CDR2 YNNKEL (reference sequence). The V and J ends lost 2 bases and 7 bases respectively, with 14 bases between them. CDR3 in amino acids: CASSQIFSGSGYTF. The CDR3, as DNA: TGTGCCAGCAGCCAAATCTTTTCAGGGTCTGGCTACACCTTC.

The V and J genes are TRBV5-6 and TRBJ2-6, with D uncertain. The germline CDR1 and CDR2 sequences are SGHDT and YYEEEE. Between the trimmed V and J ends, which lost 0 bases and 0 bases, there was a span of 7 bases. The CDR3 is 16 residues long. In DNA form, the CDR3 reads TGTGCCAGCAGCTTGGTTCAGACCTCTGGGGCCAACGTCCTGACTTTC. It translates to CASSLVQTSGANVLTF. Using reference TRBV5-6 and TRBJ2-6 for the parts outside the CDR3, the full variable domain is DAGVTQSPTHLIKTRGQQVTLRCSPKSGHDTVSWYQQALGQGPQFIFQYYEEEERQRGNFPDRFSGHQFPNYSSELNVNALLLGDSALYLCASSLVQTSGANVLTFGAGSRLTVL.

This sequence joins TRBV7-2 and TRBJ1-5; D is undetermined. Trimming shortened V by 3 bases and J by 11 bases, and 14 bases separated the two germline ends. This CDR3 is 13 amino acids long. Germline V CDR1 and CDR2: SGHTA, FQGNSA. CDR3 coding DNA: TGTGCCAGCAGCTTGGATAGGAGGTTGGCCCAGCATTTT. As protein: CASSLDRRLAQHF.

This chain links TRBV27 with TRBJ1-3, with D perhaps matching TRBD1 (5 bases). Trimming removed 3 bases from V and 0 bases from J, with 6 bases in between. The germline V gene has CDR1 MNHEY and CDR2 SMNVEV (reference sequence). The CDR3 length is 14 residues. CDR3 in amino acids: CASSFRDSGNTIYF. The CDR3 DNA follows: TGTGCCAGCAGTTTCAGGGACTCTGGAAACACCATATATTTT.

The chain recombines TRBV4-2 with TRBJ1-5; D not resolved. Germline V gene data show CDR1 as LGHNA and CDR2 as YNFKEQ. The CDR3 loop spans 13 amino acids. V lost 4 bases, J lost 7 bases, and 11 bases lay in between. CDR3 sequence reads: CASSPPFQQPQHF. DNA for the CDR3: TGTGCCAGCAGCCCCCCGTTTCAGCAGCCCCAGCATTTT.

In its sample, this clone was seen once. The rearrangement uses TRBV7-6 and TRBJ2-2; 8 bases fit TRBD2. The CDR3 has 15 residues. Germline V gene sequence: CDR1 SGHVS, CDR2 FNYEAQ. V lost 6 bases and J lost 4; bases outside the gene matches: 7. The CDR3 bases are TGTGCCAGCAGTTTTAGCGGGGCAGCCACCGGGGAGCTGTTTTTT. Translating gives CASSFSGAATGELFF. The variable domain in full, completed from reference TRBV7-6 and TRBJ2-2, reads GAGVSQSPRYKVTKRGQDVALRCDPISGHVSLYWYRQALGQGPEFLTYFNYEAQQDKSGLPNDRFSAERPEGSISTLTIQRTEQRDSAMYRCASSFSGAATGELFFGEGSRLTVL.

This chain uses TRBV7-6 with TRBJ2-7; 8 bases fit TRBD1. This CDR3 is built from 16 residues. Germline assignment: CDR1 SGHVS and CDR2 FNYEAQ. Germline trimming cut 3 bases from V and 7 bases from J; bases unmatched to any gene: 14. The CDR3 loop reads CASSLLSGQGAGEQYF. CDR3 coding DNA: TGTGCCAGCAGCTTGCTATCTGGACAGGGTGCAGGGGAGCAGTACTTC.

The V and J genes are TRBV5-1 and TRBJ1-4; possible D gene TRBD1, 6 bases. Germline lookup yields CDR1 SGHRS and CDR2 YFSETQ. Trimming took off 2 bases at V and 8 bases at J, with 16 bases between the two ends. The CDR3 consists of 15 residues. In DNA, the CDR3 is TGCGCCAGCAGCTTAGTAGGGGGAGAGGGCGAAAAACTGTTTTTT. Its translation is CASSLVGGEGEKLFF.

Here the CDR3 DNA reads TGTGCCAGCAGCATCGACAGGGGACGCACCGGGGAGCTGTTTTTT. Its protein is CASSIDRGRTGELFF. The chain uses TRBV7-9 and TRBJ2-2, with 8 bases matching TRBD1. CDR3 length equals 15 residues. Looked up from germline, CDR1 is SEHNR and CDR2 is FQNEAQ (reference sequence). Trimming at V came to 5 bases and at J to 4 bases, leaving 6 bases not matched to a gene.

This chain joins TRBV14 and TRBJ1-3; D is unclear. The CDR3 length is 15 residues. Deletions cut 8 bases from V and 1 base from J, with 15 bases between. Germline assignment: CDR1 SGHDN and CDR2 FVKESK. The CDR3 coding sequence is TGTGCCAGCGGCCGGACTATAGCATCTGGAAACACCATATATTTT. It encodes CASGRTIASGNTIYF.

The chain employs TRBV27 and TRBJ2-7; perhaps D is TRBD1 or TRBD2 (5 bases each). This CDR3 comprises 12 residues. V was cut by 6 bases and J by 5 bases, with 11 bases left in between. CDR1 MNHEY and CDR2 SMNVEV come from the germline V gene (reference sequence). CDR3 protein: CASRSWGHEQYF. CDR3 sequence (DNA): TGTGCCAGCAGATCTTGGGGACACGAGCAGTACTTC.

The genes are TRBV13 and TRBJ2-7; 7 bases agree with TRBD2. Germline V gives CDR1 PRHDT, CDR2 FYEKMQ (reference sequence). J gave up 3 bases and V 2 bases, and 4 bases lay outside the gene matches. The CDR3 has 14 residues. Here the CDR3 DNA reads TGTGCCAGCAGCTTACCGGGAGGAGTCTACGAGCAGTACTTC. Protein: CASSLPGGVYEQYF.

The chain combines TRBV4-3 with TRBJ1-1; 7 nucleotides match TRBD1. The CDR3 contains 15 residues. The J segment lost 6 bases and the V segment lost 2 bases, leaving 9 bases of the junction unmatched. Germline CDR1 LGHNA, CDR2 YSLEER. CDR3 DNA sequence: TGCGCCAGCAGCCAAACCCGGACAGGTGCGGCTGAAGCTTTCTTT. It translates to CASSQTRTGAAEAFF.